This T cell receptor (beta chain) comes out of a study of cytomegalovirus exposure and HLA in healthy donors. Whole-study findings and limits: Most TCR sequences were uncommon, yet certain public TCRs appeared in many donors.

V shed 0 bases and J shed 1 base, with 4 bases lying between them. Looked up from germline, CDR1 is SGHRS and CDR2 is YFSETQ. The CDR3 is made up of 13 amino acids. Both 60 Vbeta primers and 13 Jbeta primers went into the PCR. The protocol was immunoSEQ multiplex PCR, while the TCRdb copy is restricted to in-frame clones and leaves out a portion. The repertoire consists of about 150,000 clones, with 80% occurring once and the leading ten covering 13% to 15%. A note on this clone: The antigen remains unidentified.

Sequences were obtained from PBMCs. The chain uses TRBV5-1 and TRBJ1-1, with D uncertain. This sequence originates from a woman in her thirties or forties in good health and CMV-seronegative. CDR3 nucleotide sequence: TGCGCCAGCAGCTTGGGAGGGAACACTGAAGCTTTCTTT. As protein: CASSLGGNTEAFF. The full variable domain, in which reference TRBV5-1 and TRBJ1-1 provide the parts outside the CDR3, is KAGVTQTPRYLIKTRGQQVTLSCSPISGHRSVSWYQQTPGQGLQFLFEYFSETQRNKGNFPGRFSGRQFSNSRSEMNVSTLELGDSALYLCASSLGGNTEAFFGQGTRLTVV.